Below, 19 T cell receptor beta chains from the same sample are listed, as sequenced in a study of blood T cell repertoires in COVID-19. Profiled with immunoSEQ multiplex PCR; TCRdb holds only in-frame clones, not every one. The data contain approximately 120,000 clones, just under 85% of them singletons. Sequences were obtained from peripheral blood. The source is a human donor in a cohort sampled during active COVID-19.

The chain joins TRBV11-2 to TRBJ2-4, with 11 bases matching TRBD2. CDR1 and CDR2 (germline): SGHAT, FQNNGV. The junction had 13 bases not matched to a gene; V was cut back by 5 bases and J by 7 bases. The CDR3 is 17 amino acids. The CDR3 DNA sequence: TGTGCCAGCAGCCGACCCGATAGCGGGGGGGCCGCGAACATTCAGTACTTC. Its translation: CASSRPDSGGAANIQYF.

This chain joins TRBV30 and TRBJ1-3, with 7 bases identical to TRBD1. CDR1 and CDR2 from the germline V gene are GTSNPN and SVGIG (reference sequence). The CDR3 runs to 17 residues. V shed 4 bases and J 0 bases; nucleotides not matched to a gene: 12. CDR3 sequence (DNA): TGTGCCTGGAATTATGACTCCTGGGACAGCTCTGGAAACACCATATATTTT. It translates to CAWNYDSWDSSGNTIYF.

The chain combines TRBV29-1 with TRBJ2-1; D call uncertain. This CDR3 has 16 amino acids. The germline V gene encodes CDR1 SQVTM and CDR2 ANQGSEA. The V end lost 0 bases, the J end lost 6 bases, and 18 bases lay between the germline ends. CDR3 sequence (DNA): TGCAGCGTTGAAGATCCTCGGCGCCTCCGGGTCAATGAGCAGTTCTTC. It yields the protein CSVEDPRRLRVNEQFF.

The chain carries TRBV7-7 and TRBJ2-3; D not resolved. The CDR3 sequence is 15 residues long. V shed 5 bases and J shed 0 bases, with 12 bases lying between them. CDR1 SSHAT and CDR2 FNYEAQ come from the germline V gene (reference sequence). The CDR3 loop is CASSPYEASTDTQYF. The CDR3 coding sequence is TGTGCCAGCAGCCCCTACGAAGCGAGCACAGATACGCAGTATTTT.

CDR3 loop: CAISESLIRRGYNSPLHF. CDR3 nucleotide sequence: TGTGCCATCAGTGAGTCTCTCATCCGGAGGGGCTATAATTCACCCCTCCACTTT. The chain recombines TRBV10-3 with TRBJ1-6; D might be TRBD1 (5 bases). Germline lookup yields CDR1 ENHRY and CDR2 SYGVKD. The CDR3 is made up of 18 amino acids. Trimming removed 0 bases from V and 3 bases from J, with 15 bases in between.

V is TRBV9 and J is TRBJ1-3; TRBD1 is a possible D gene (5 bases). Germline-derived CDR1 and CDR2 are SGDLS and YYNGEE. V was pared by 3 bases and J by 2 bases, with 9 bases between. This CDR3 contains 14 residues. Written as DNA, the CDR3 is TGTGCCAGCAGCGCCCGACAGACTGGAAACACCATATATTTT. This sequence encodes CASSARQTGNTIYF.

The chain recombines TRBV12-3 or TRBV12-4 with TRBJ2-7; 10 bases map to TRBD1. The CDR3 spans 13 residues. The V gene end was trimmed by 7 bases and the J gene end by 7 bases; junction bases not matched to a gene: 7. The CDR3, as DNA: TGTGCCAGCAATCGAGACAGGGGGCGGGAGCAGTACTTC. Residues: CASNRDRGREQYF.

Here the CDR3 reads CASSQVAPGPGAAAFF. CDR3 nucleotides: TGTGCCAGCAGCCAAGTGGCCCCCGGGCCTGGGGCGGCAGCTTTCTTT. The chain is built from TRBV11-2 and TRBJ1-1; D is possibly TRBD1 (5 bases). V was trimmed by 5 bases and J by 10 bases, leaving 26 bases between them. The germline V gene encodes CDR1 SGHAT and CDR2 FQNNGV. CDR3 length: 16 amino acids.

This chain uses TRBV6-4 with TRBJ2-5, with D uncertain. CDR1 MRHNA and CDR2 SNTAGT come from the germline V gene. V shed 4 bases and J shed 1 base, with 4 bases lying between them. CDR3 length: 12 amino acids. This chain's CDR3 is CASSGAQETQYF. The DNA for the CDR3 is TGTGCCAGCAGTGGGGCCCAAGAGACCCAGTACTTC.

The J gene is TRBJ1-5, the V gene TRBV5-5; 7 nucleotides align to TRBD1. Germline V gene data show CDR1 as SGHKS and CDR2 as YYEKEE (reference sequence). There are 15 residues in the CDR3. The ends lost 4 bases at V and 2 bases at J; junction bases unmatched: 6. Here the CDR3 DNA reads TGTGCCAGCAGCACCCAGGGGGTGGGCAATCAGCCCCAGCATTTT. Translating gives CASSTQGVGNQPQHF.

In this sample, this clone turned up once. This chain links TRBV19 with TRBJ1-5; D uncertain. CDR3 size: 15 residues. V was pared by 4 bases and J by 7 bases, with 17 bases between. Germline CDR1 reads LNHDA; CDR2 reads SQIVND (reference sequence). CDR3 DNA: TGTGCCAGTAGTACGGGGATTCAGGCCGGGCAGCCCCAGCATTTT. It yields the protein CASSTGIQAGQPQHF. The full variable domain, in which reference TRBV19 and TRBJ1-5 provide the parts outside the CDR3, is DGGITQSPKYLFRKEGQNVTLSCEQNLNHDAMYWYRQDPGQGLRLIYYSQIVNDFQKGDIAEGYSVSREKKESFPLTVTSAQKNPTAFYLCASSTGIQAGQPQHFGDGTRLSIL.

The chain recombines TRBV27 with TRBJ1-5; a weak D match, TRBD1 (5 bases). Germline-derived CDR1 and CDR2 are MNHEY and SMNVEV (reference sequence). The CDR3 covers 14 residues. V lost 5 bases to trimming and J lost 6 bases, with 14 bases between them. This CDR3 is CASSAPGYSQPQHF. CDR3 sequence (DNA): TGTGCCAGCAGTGCCCCAGGGTATTCTCAGCCCCAGCATTTT.

V is TRBV28 and J is TRBJ2-5; possibly TRBD1 for D (7 bases). CDR3 length: 16 residues. V was cut by 4 bases and J by 5 bases, with 20 bases left in between. The V gene's germline CDR1 is MDHEN and CDR2 SYDVKM. CDR3: CASSSRRDPGGETQYF. DNA of the CDR3: TGTGCCAGCAGTTCCCGCCGGGACCCAGGGGGGGAGACCCAGTACTTC.

This chain uses TRBV18 with TRBJ2-1, with TRBD1 identical over 7 bases. The CDR3 extends over 18 amino acids. Germline V gene sequence: CDR1 KGHSH, CDR2 LQKENI. Germline trimming cut 3 bases from V and 7 bases from J; bases unmatched to any gene: 18. DNA of the CDR3: TGTGCCAGCTCACCTCTCGAGACAGGGCAGTATTCTCTTAATGAGCAGTTCTTC. It codes for CASSPLETGQYSLNEQFF.

The CDR3 protein is CASSLFGTGNNQPQHF. CDR3 DNA: TGTGCCAGCAGTTTATTTGGGACAGGCAACAATCAGCCCCAGCATTTT. The chain employs TRBV27 and TRBJ1-5, with 8 bases identical to TRBD1. The CDR3 spans 16 residues. Looked up from germline, CDR1 is MNHEY and CDR2 is SMNVEV (reference sequence). Trimming took 1 base from V and 3 from J; bases not matched to a gene: 5.

J is TRBJ2-1 and V is TRBV5-5, with TRBD2 identical over 15 bases. Losses at the gene ends were 4 bases for V and 0 bases for J; bases not matched to a gene: 11. This CDR3 is 20 amino acids long. CDR1 is SGHKS and CDR2 is YYEKEE in the germline V gene (reference sequence). The CDR3 DNA follows: TGTGCCAGCAGCCCCGAGGTAGGACTAGCGGGGGGGGTCTCCTACAATGAGCAGTTCTTC. Translation: CASSPEVGLAGGVSYNEQFF.

The J gene is TRBJ2-2, the V gene TRBV27; possible D gene TRBD2, 7 bases. The CDR3 loop spans 17 amino acids. Deletions cut 5 bases from V and 1 base from J, with 17 bases between. CDR1 and CDR2 (germline): MNHEY, SMNVEV (reference sequence). CDR3 sequence (DNA): TGTGCCAGCAGTCCCCTCACGGGGGGCAGGAACACCGGGGAGCTGTTTTTT. It translates to CASSPLTGGRNTGELFF.

The table lists this clone with a few counts. The chain joins TRBV3-1 (or the pseudogene TRBV3-2) to TRBJ2-1; tentative D call: TRBD2 (6 bases). CDR1 is LGHDT and CDR2 is YNNKEL in the germline V gene (reference sequence). The length of the CDR3 is 12 residues. V lost 1 base to trimming and J lost 12 bases, with 10 bases between them. The CDR3 is CASSQVGRGQFF. The CDR3 DNA reads as TGTGCCAGCAGCCAAGTAGGGCGGGGGCAGTTCTTC.

The gene calls are TRBV19 and TRBJ2-2; TRBD2 matches at 7 bases. Trimming cost V 3 bases and J 5 bases; bases outside gene matches: 9. The CDR3 contains 16 residues. CDR1 LNHDA and CDR2 SQIVND come from the germline V gene (reference sequence). This CDR3 is CASSIPGGGPTGELFF. The CDR3 nucleotides read TGTGCCAGTAGTATTCCGGGCGGGGGTCCAACCGGGGAGCTGTTTTTT. Complete variable domain (other parts from reference TRBV19 and TRBJ2-2): DGGITQSPKYLFRKEGQNVTLSCEQNLNHDAMYWYRQDPGQGLRLIYYSQIVNDFQKGDIAEGYSVSREKKESFPLTVTSAQKNPTAFYLCASSIPGGGPTGELFFGEGSRLTVL.